This T cell receptor (beta chain) comes out of a study of cytomegalovirus exposure and HLA in healthy donors (dated by TCRdb to the late 2010s). As for the study more broadly: According to an earlier analysis of 587 of the donors, 150 million to 200 million T cells yielded approximately 120 million unique TCR beta sequences and roughly 280 Gb of sequence data. The study aimed to test whether signatures of past pathogen exposure could be identified by cataloging public T cell receptors. All discovery cohort repertoires had been generated using a single sequencing platform. Along with the approximately 600-subject first cohort, a separate validation cohort of over a hundred different subjects was used. Donor age, sex, ethnicity and CMV serostatus were compiled together with the repertoire data. Roughly 300 gigabases of sequencing data and approximately 91 million unique TCR sequences made up an early release that covered approximately 700 HLA-typed donors. A few DR-DQ haplotypes were handled as single units for association and clustering because linkage in the cohort was strong. A later analysis re-analyzed previously published TCR beta repertoires from approximately 700 donors and added high-resolution HLA genotyping to study TCR occurrence patterns. A later genetic analysis took genome-wide SNP genotypes for about 55% of the 666 donors and used that subset as a discovery cohort. High-throughput TCR immunosequencing, statistical association of individual TCRs with disease status, and machine learning were combined to predict cytomegalovirus infection status. Class I and class II HLA loci were covered by the typing at four-digit resolution. Of the roughly 390 genotyped donors, 75% to 85% were placed in the genetic ancestry cluster associated with self-reported Caucasian donors. Using immunosequencing, the study profiled T cell repertoires from around 670 subjects and related those repertoires to cytomegalovirus serostatus. In the later analysis, no new phenotypic data were used to find candidate immune exposures; instead, reliance was placed on TCR beta sequences and their occurrence across donors. The number of donors typed differed by locus, with roughly 629-640 for A, B, C, DRB1 and DQB1, 522 for DQA1, over 600 for DPA1, and 472 for DPB1. Across approximately 400 genotyped donors of the cohort, an average of approximately 220,000 unique TCR beta nucleotide sequences per donor were sequenced, and roughly 20% of those sequences were non-productive. An earlier analysis of nearly 600 of the donors applied high-throughput TCR beta sequencing to assess whether each TCR beta V gene segment acted as functional or pseudogenic. What the work shows at the level of the full study, not this receptor alone: Roughly uniform sequencing depth across donors was assumed in presence/absence analyses, although this assumption may not hold. Linkage disequilibrium might explain the correlated functional status among segregating V segments, but an unknown experimental factor could not be excluded. A further reported finding was that TCR beta sequences accurately predicted the HLA-A and HLA-B alleles for most subjects in the first cohort. Because HLA typing was unavailable for some donors at each locus, only the typed subset was used in association tests. A later analysis found that HLA-associated TCR beta chains were more clonally expanded and had lower generation probabilities than equally common non-associated chains. It was suggested by the authors that the approach could potentially be generalized to other disease states and immunological phenotypes. In the study, about 150 TCR beta chains were listed as associated with cytomegalovirus. The cohort was sequenced for TCR beta chains only, and without alpha or paired-chain data the features that could be detected were limited. According to a later analysis, parvovirus B19, influenza, CMV and Epstein-Barr virus appeared linked to several top co-occurrence clusters. CMV serostatus was the only immune exposure information available for the cohort. A few of the identified cytomegalovirus-associated TCR beta chains were confirmed in vitro to be specific for cytomegalovirus antigens. A later analysis found that most CMV-associated TCR beta chains appeared HLA-restricted, with HLA associations seemingly driven largely by CMV exposure. A later analysis associated roughly 17,000 TCR beta sequences with specific HLA alleles at a false discovery rate of 0.05. Compared with the 666-donor mean, donors in an Asian-associated ancestry cluster had fewer N-insertions in productive TCRs, according to a later genetic analysis. A group of highly shared sequence variants was considered likely to be a technical artifact of the sequencing pipeline. Some IMGT-functional V segments, including TRBV6-2 and TRBV6-3, could not be told apart with the 87-base-pair reads, so those segments were excluded. When HLA alleles, especially DR and DQ, strongly co-occurred, attributing TCR associations to individual alleles was difficult. An earlier analysis of 587 of the donors showed that most TCR beta V segments appeared in productive rearrangements either about 90% or about 30% of the time, which broadly matched IMGT annotations. Across donors, most TCR sequences were observed very rarely, whereas some public TCRs were present in many individuals. In a later genetic analysis, a missense DCLRE1C variant was associated with V-gene and J-gene trimming of TCR beta chains, and the association was replicated in an independent cohort. A later analysis found that TCR association rates varied across HLA loci, with DRB1 alleles showing the most associated TCRs and HLA-C alleles the fewest. The earlier analysis of around 600 of the donors excluded roughly 17 rarely observed V segments, including chromosome 9 orphons, because counts were too low. In both the original and validation cohorts, the classifier was reported to diagnose cytomegalovirus status with high specificity and sensitivity.

A note on this clone: This clone's antigen is unknown. Base qualities are not provided; no much larger clone lies one nucleotide away.

The cohort comprised hundreds of healthy bone marrow donors. All cohort members were sampled while nominally healthy, although unrecorded immune exposures were likely present. The donor tested CMV seronegative and was one of the 352 seronegative cohort members. A peripheral blood sample was provided by each donor, and peripheral blood mononuclear cells were used for TCR beta sequencing. The Qiagen DNeasy Blood Extraction Kit was used to extract genomic DNA from the blood cell samples. The CDR3 contains 19 residues, cysteine and phenylalanine counted. Only the CDR3 region is kept as DNA, spanning 57 bases read in frame from base 1. Based on the germline V gene, the CDR1 and CDR2 sequences are ENHRY and SYGVKD. Ends trimmed: V by 2 bases, J by 4 bases; bases unmatched to a gene: 9. Library preparation employed the immunoSEQ multiplex PCR assay. The multiplex PCR relied on a mix of 60 forward primers for TCR Vbeta segments and 13 reverse primers for TCR Jbeta segments. A multiplex PCR assay on genomic DNA amplified the CDR3 region of rearranged TCR beta genes. On the Illumina HiSeq System, the amplified TCR beta libraries were sequenced as 87-base-pair reads. The authors processed their data as follows. A later analysis tallied 80 million to 95 million unique TCR beta chains across the 666 repertoires, and some 12 million of those chains were shared by two or more donors. Raw reads were error-corrected and collapsed into unique sequences with a nearest-neighbor algorithm that merged closely related sequences to remove PCR and sequencing errors. V, D and J gene segments were assigned by aligning CDR3 sequences to IMGT reference sequences. For a sequence to be retained, a match of at least six nucleotides was required to both a V gene segment and a J gene segment. Rearrangements were called productive when the CDR3 lacked stop codons and stayed in frame with V and J; all others were non-productive. CDR3 was defined by IMGT convention, running from the second conserved V-encoded cysteine to the conserved J-encoded phenylalanine. In an earlier analysis of just under 600 of the donors, sequences lacking an unambiguous match to a single V gene segment were excluded. An earlier analysis of about 590 of the donors classified V segments as functional when productive rearrangements were above 56.7% and as segregating when the standard deviation between donors was above 5%. A statistical classification framework was built for diagnosing cytomegalovirus status from the catalog of TCR beta chain sequences. V and J gene assignment, in a later analysis, came from comparing TCR nucleotide sequences with IMGT/GENE-DB human TR gene sequences. A later analysis assigned CDR3 sequences and most-parsimonious VDJ recombination scenarios with the TCRdist pipeline. In a later analysis, every TCR beta chain was defined by the combination of its CDR3 amino acid sequence and its V-gene family, and reads without a unique V-gene family were dropped. As a way to deal with suspected cross-contamination and a sequencing artifact, a later analysis dropped approximately 590 nucleotide sequences that were highly shared and had low generation probability. For each public chain, a later analysis derived a clonal expansion index from normalized ranks of inferred template counts within each repertoire. Generation probabilities in a later analysis came from a VDJ recombination model fitted to out-of-frame rearrangements, and those results were checked against IGoR. In a later analysis, hypergeometric tests were used to score TCR-TCR, TCR-HLA and TCR-CMV co-occurrence, with a repertoire-size bias correction applied to TCR pairs. A later analysis estimated false discovery rates by permuting HLA or CMV assignments 20 times. In a later analysis, co-occurring TCRs were grouped using DBSCAN, and TCRdist sequence similarity was added for clustering within HLA-allele-positive subsets. Repertoires with fewer than 30,000 or more than 120,000 public chains, plus five repertoires with anomalous nucleotide sharing, were excluded from co-occurrence clustering. TCRdb limited this immuneACCESS table to in-frame rearrangements with V and J called. A share of clones is missing; checked studies link under half to unresolved V genes, and the rest is unexplained. V and J calls and clone size are as listed in that table; D and trimming were resolved from the DNA. Here the sample has about 180,000 clones; roughly 80% occur a single time. Together, the top ten hold about 2.4% of the sample.

The rearrangement joined TRBV10-3 to TRBJ2-2; TRBD2 aligns with 14 central bases. This TCR was recovered from a man between 60 and 70 years old in good health and CMV-seronegative. Sequencing was carried out using PBMCs. The CDR3 in this case is CAISEGRLAGGPSTGELFF. Here is the DNA: TGTGCCATCAGTGAGGGAAGACTAGCGGGAGGGCCTAGCACCGGGGAGCTGTTTTTT.